The 26 T cell receptor beta chains below were found in one sample sequenced in a study. TCRdb called the 5' RACE reads again in MiXCR, with one record for every CDR3 protein. The sample holds about 62,000 distinct CDR3 sequences; around 30% are singletons and the top ten take roughly 2.1%. Source material: tumor-infiltrating naive CD4+ T cells sorted from the breast tumor. This sample's subset: naive CD4+ T cells, CD4+CD45RA+CD25-. These receptor sequences come from a female donor with breast cancer.

The V and J genes are TRBV5-1 and TRBJ1-5; TRBD1 agrees at 9 bases. The germline gives CDR1 SGHRS, CDR2 YFSETQ. V lost 0 bases, J lost 5 bases, and 6 bases stayed unmatched. The CDR3 consists of 16 residues. The CDR3 reads CASSLVPGQGYQPQHF. Written as DNA, the CDR3 is TGCGCCAGCAGCTTGGTACCGGGACAGGGCTATCAGCCCCAGCATTTT.

The rearrangement links TRBV24-1 to TRBJ2-1; possibly TRBD1 or TRBD2 for D (5 bases each). This CDR3 has 15 amino acids. Trimming shortened V by 3 bases and J by 0 bases, and 8 bases separated the two germline ends. CDR1 is KGHDR, CDR2 SFDVKD, per germline. The CDR3 DNA reads as TGTGCCACCAGTGATACGGGGACCTCCTACAATGAGCAGTTCTTC. Amino acids: CATSDTGTSYNEQFF.

A few counts support this clonotype. The chain carries TRBV11-2 and TRBJ1-2; D ambiguous. V lost 3 bases and J 3 bases, leaving 14 bases between the germline ends. CDR1 is SGHAT and CDR2 is FQNNGV in the germline V gene. The CDR3 loop spans 15 amino acids. In DNA, the CDR3 is TGTGCCAGCAGCTTTTCGAGGTATACAGACTATGGCTACACCTTC. Translated: CASSFSRYTDYGYTF. The full variable domain, rest sourced from reference TRBV11-2 and TRBJ1-2, is EAGVAQSPRYKIIEKRQSVAFWCNPISGHATLYWYQQILGQGPKLLIQFQNNGVVDDSQLPKDRFSAERLKGVDSTLKIQPAKLEDSAVYLCASSFSRYTDYGYTFGSGTRLTVV.

This chain links TRBV6-1 with TRBJ2-7; D is undetermined. Germline CDR1 reads MNHNS; CDR2 reads SASEGT. V gave up 4 bases and J gave up 1 base, with 11 bases separating them. The length of the CDR3 is 14 residues. CDR3: CASSASGMSYEQYF. CDR3 in DNA: TGTGCCAGCAGTGCTAGTGGAATGTCCTACGAGCAGTACTTC.

This clonotype was seen a few times. The rearrangement uses TRBV6-2 or TRBV6-3 and TRBJ1-6; D perhaps matches TRBD1 (5 bases). The germline V and J ends were trimmed by 2 bases and 10 bases, with 9 bases remaining between them. Looked up from germline, CDR1 is MNHEY and CDR2 is SVGEGT. The CDR3 has 13 amino acids. This chain's CDR3 is CASSYRGDSPLHF. Here the CDR3 DNA reads TGTGCCAGCAGTTACAGAGGGGACTCACCCCTCCACTTT.

This clonotype was seen ten or more times. V is TRBV7-9 and J is TRBJ1-2; D is unclear. V was trimmed by 1 base and J by 6 bases, leaving 6 bases between them. CDR1 SEHNR and CDR2 FQNEAQ come from the germline V gene (reference sequence). The CDR3 sequence is 12 residues long. The chain's CDR3 is CASSLGPNGYTF. The CDR3 bases are TGTGCCAGCAGCTTAGGTCCTAATGGCTACACCTTC.

This clonotype has only a few counts. This sequence joins TRBV6-2 or TRBV6-3 and TRBJ2-7, with D maybe TRBD2 (5 bases). V was trimmed by 5 bases and J by 3 bases, leaving 17 bases between them. This CDR3 comprises 15 residues. The germline V gene has CDR1 MNHEY and CDR2 SVGEGT. The CDR3 bases are TGTGCCAGCAGTAAACTAGAGGGAGCTTTCTACGAGCAGTACTTC. The encoded protein is CASSKLEGAFYEQYF.

In nucleotides, the CDR3 is TGTGCCAGCAGCCACTTATCCGGGGCGGAGGGGTATGGCTACACCTTC. It is translated as CASSHLSGAEGYGYTF. The chain employs TRBV3-1 and TRBJ1-2; weak D call: TRBD1 (5 bases). The CDR3 length is 16 residues. Trimming removed 3 bases from V and 5 bases from J, with 19 bases in between. Germline CDR1 LGHDT, CDR2 YNNKEL (reference sequence). Supplemented by reference TRBV3-1 and TRBJ1-2, the full variable domain reads DTAVSQTPKYLVTQMGNDKSIKCEQNLGHDTMYWYKQDSKKFLKIMFSYNNKELIINETVPNRFSPKSPDKAHLNLHINSLELGDSAVYFCASSHLSGAEGYGYTFGSGTRLTVV.

For this clonotype: This sequence may be a read error, since a much larger clone differs from it by one base. This chain links TRBV5-1 with TRBJ2-5, with 13 bases that match TRBD2. This CDR3 spans 16 amino acids. Germline V lookup: CDR1 SGHRS, CDR2 YFSETQ. CDR3 nucleotide sequence: TGCGCCAGCAGCTTGGGACTAGCGGGAGGAATGGAGACCCAGCACTTC. This sequence encodes CASSLGLAGGMETQHF.

The chain links TRBV7-3 to TRBJ2-7; possible D gene TRBD2, 6 bases. This CDR3 comprises 15 residues. The V gene lost 5 bases and the J gene lost 4 bases, with 18 bases spanning the gap. CDR1 is SGHTA and CDR2 is FQGTGA in the germline V gene. The CDR3, as DNA: TGTGCCAGCAGCCTTAATTCCGGGACTCGGTACGAGCAGTACTTC. Translation: CASSLNSGTRYEQYF.

This clonotype was observed at least ten times. This chain connects TRBV7-2 to TRBJ2-5; 8 positions match TRBD2. CDR1 SGHTA and CDR2 FQGNSA come from the germline V gene. V was pared by 3 bases and J by 2 bases, with 8 bases of the junction left unmatched. There are 16 residues in the CDR3. The CDR3 region is CASSFRGGRSQETQYF. The CDR3 DNA reads TGTGCCAGCAGCTTTCGCGGGGGGCGTTCACAAGAGACCCAGTACTTC.

There are a few counts of this clonotype. The chain recombines TRBV4-2 with TRBJ1-2, with D perhaps matching TRBD1 (6 bases). The CDR3 runs 15 residues. Germline-derived CDR1 and CDR2 are LGHNA and YNFKEQ. The ends were cut back, 1 base at V and 0 bases at J, with 9 bases in the middle. CDR3 sequence reads: CASSQVQGTNYGYTF. In nucleotides, the CDR3 is TGTGCCAGCAGCCAAGTCCAGGGGACTAACTATGGCTACACCTTC.

V gene TRBV28 combines with J gene TRBJ2-6; 8 nucleotides agree with TRBD1. The germline V gene has CDR1 MDHEN and CDR2 SYDVKM. The trim removed 3 bases at V and 2 bases at J, leaving 6 bases unmatched. The CDR3 spans 17 residues. CDR3 in amino acids: CASSFIGRGPGANVLTF. The CDR3 DNA reads as TGTGCCAGCAGTTTTATTGGCAGGGGGCCTGGGGCCAACGTCCTGACTTTC.

This rearrangement joins TRBV10-3 to TRBJ2-5; 9 bases agree with TRBD1. V dropped 4 bases and J dropped 5; count of bases not matched to a gene: 14. This CDR3 has 17 amino acids. Germline V gene sequence: CDR1 ENHRY, CDR2 SYGVKD. The CDR3 sequence is CAISVPGQGWGKETQYF. Written as DNA, the CDR3 is TGTGCCATCAGTGTCCCGGGACAGGGTTGGGGTAAGGAGACCCAGTACTTC.

V and J are TRBV30 and TRBJ2-3; no reliable D call. Between the trimmed V and J ends, which lost 4 bases and 3 bases, there was a span of 11 bases. Germline-derived CDR1 and CDR2 are GTSNPN and SVGIG (reference sequence). The CDR3 loop spans 13 amino acids. The CDR3 sequence is CAWMRGRTDTQYF. The CDR3 nucleotides are TGTGCCTGGATGCGAGGACGGACAGATACGCAGTATTTT. The variable domain in full, completed from reference TRBV30 and TRBJ2-3, reads SQTIHQWPATLVQPVGSPLSLECTVEGTSNPNLYWYRQAAGRGLQLLFYSVGIGQISSEVPQNLSASRPQDRQFILSSKKLLLSDSGFYLCAWMRGRTDTQYFGPGTRLTVL.

This clonotype was picked up one time. This may be a read error, as it is one base from a much larger clone. The V call is TRBV7-9, the J call TRBJ1-5, with a weak D call TRBD1 (5 bases). There are 14 residues in the CDR3. Germline V CDR1 and CDR2: SEHNR, FQNEAQ (reference sequence). The CDR3, as DNA: TGTGCCAGCAGCTCCCCCTGGCCGGGGCAGCCCCGGCATTTT. Protein product: CASSSPWPGQPRHF.

This clonotype showed up just a few times. This sequence joins TRBV7-3 and TRBJ2-5; 7 bases agree with TRBD2. CDR1 is SGHTA and CDR2 is FQGTGA in the germline V gene. The CDR3 consists of 14 residues. V trimming: 5 bases; J trimming: 5 bases; junction bases outside the gene matches: 8. The CDR3 reads CASSPSSGGETQYF. The CDR3 nucleotides read TGTGCCAGCAGCCCCTCTTCCGGGGGGGAGACCCAGTACTTC.

This clonotype was observed many times. The chain carries TRBV7-3 and TRBJ2-7, with 9 positions matching TRBD1. There are 19 residues in the CDR3. V gave up 7 bases and J gave up 3 bases; unmatched junction bases: 22. Germline V gives CDR1 SGHTA, CDR2 FQGTGA. CDR3 sequence reads: CASTEIPTGGTMDFYEQYF. CDR3 sequence (DNA): TGTGCCAGCACCGAGATCCCGACAGGGGGTACGATGGATTTCTACGAGCAGTACTTC. The complete variable domain, with remaining parts taken from reference TRBV7-3 and TRBJ2-7, reads GAGVSQTPSNKVTEKGKYVELRCDPISGHTALYWYRQSLGQGPEFLIYFQGTGAADDSGLPNDRFFAVRPEGSVSTLKIQRTERGDSAVYLCASTEIPTGGTMDFYEQYFGPGTRLTVT.

This chain joins TRBV20-1 and TRBJ1-6, with 9 positions matching TRBD1. Losses at the gene ends were 0 bases for V and 9 bases for J; bases not matched to a gene: 6. CDR3 length: 15 amino acids. From germline, CDR1 is DFQATT and CDR2 SNEGSKA (reference sequence). CDR3 protein: CSARDVGQGSSPLHF. The DNA of the CDR3 is TGCAGTGCTAGAGATGTGGGACAGGGCAGTTCACCCCTCCACTTT.

This clonotype was counted only a few times. The V gene is TRBV7-2, the J gene TRBJ1-1; 7 bases align to TRBD1. Germline CDR1 SGHTA, CDR2 FQGNSA. The CDR3 covers 15 residues. J lost 4 bases, V lost 3 bases, and 8 bases had no gene match. DNA of the CDR3: TGTGCCAGCAGCTTGGACGAAGGGGGCAGCACTGAAGCTTTCTTT. This gives the protein CASSLDEGGSTEAFF.

This clonotype has only a few counts. The rearrangement uses TRBV5-4 and TRBJ2-2; no firm D call. Per the germline V gene, CDR1 is SGHNT and CDR2 is YYREEE (reference sequence). This CDR3 has 15 residues. Trimming stripped 0 bases from V and 1 base from J, with 7 bases between. CDR3 residues: CASSLGTRNTGELFF. CDR3 DNA: TGTGCCAGCAGCTTGGGGACCCGGAACACCGGGGAGCTGTTTTTT. The full variable domain, rest sourced from reference TRBV5-4 and TRBJ2-2, is ETGVTQSPTHLIKTRGQQVTLRCSSQSGHNTVSWYQQALGQGPQFIFQYYREEENGRGNFPPRFSGLQFPNYSSELNVNALELDDSALYLCASSLGTRNTGELFFGEGSRLTVL.

This clonotype was seen only a few times. The chain uses TRBV4-2 and TRBJ2-5; D uncertain. Germline-derived CDR1 and CDR2 are LGHNA and YNFKEQ. The CDR3 runs 15 residues. Trimming removed 3 bases at V and 4 bases at J, with 15 bases between. The CDR3 DNA reads as TGTGCCAGCAGCCAGGTTGGAGCTGGGCCAGAGACCCAGTACTTC. Encoded protein: CASSQVGAGPETQYF.

The genes are TRBV9 and TRBJ2-1, with unresolved D. CDR1 and CDR2 from the germline V gene are SGDLS and YYNGEE. The V end lost 4 bases, the J end lost 4 bases, and 9 bases lay between the germline ends. The CDR3 loop spans 13 amino acids. CDR3 coding DNA: TGTGCCAGCAGCAAGCAAGGTTACAATGAGCAGTTCTTC. It encodes CASSKQGYNEQFF.

This clonotype was seen only a few times. The chain carries TRBV7-9 and TRBJ2-7; D unclear. V was shortened by 3 bases and J by 4 bases, with 4 bases between the two germline ends. The CDR3 is 11 amino acids. Germline V gene lookup returns CDR1 SEHNR and CDR2 FQNEAQ (reference sequence). This CDR3 is CASSLLYEQYF. CDR3 nucleotides: TGTGCCAGCAGCTTGTTGTACGAGCAGTACTTC.

There are a few counts of this clonotype. This chain connects TRBV7-2 to TRBJ2-4; D gene uncertain. Germline-derived CDR1 and CDR2 are SGHTA and FQGNSA. V was cut by 5 bases and J by 7 bases, with 6 bases left in between. The CDR3 extends over 11 amino acids. The CDR3 DNA reads as TGTGCCAGCAGCAACGCTAACATTCAGTACTTC. Amino acid sequence: CASSNANIQYF.

V is TRBV4-1 and J is TRBJ1-5, with 8 bases matching TRBD1. The CDR3 is made up of 15 amino acids. With 1 base clipped from V and 4 bases from J, the junction kept 3 bases outside the gene matches. Germline CDR1 is MGHRA and CDR2 is YSYEKL. The DNA of the CDR3 is TGCGCCAGCAGCCAAGGAAGGACAGGGAATCAGCCCCAGCATTTT. It is translated as CASSQGRTGNQPQHF.